This entry lists 27 T cell receptor beta chains sequenced from one sample in a study of blood T cell repertoires in COVID-19. Sequencing was performed with immunoSEQ multiplex PCR; in TCRdb, only in-frame clones are kept and a portion is missing. Of some 45,000 clones listed, approximately 90% are singletons. The sample comprised peripheral blood. These receptors all come from a man aged 50-60 years with active COVID-19.

The chain recombines TRBV9 with TRBJ2-4; perhaps TRBD1 as D (6 bases). Deletions cut 3 bases from V and 6 bases from J, with 13 bases between. Germline CDR1 SGDLS, CDR2 YYNGEE. The CDR3 contains 14 residues. The CDR3 bases are TGTGCCAGCAGCGCTAGACAGGAAGGAAACATTCAGTACTTC. Amino acid sequence: CASSARQEGNIQYF. The full variable domain, in which reference TRBV9 and TRBJ2-4 provide the parts outside the CDR3, is DSGVTQTPKHLITATGQRVTLRCSPRSGDLSVYWYQQSLDQGLQFLIQYYNGEERAKGNILERFSAQQFPDLHSELNLSSLELGDSALYFCASSARQEGNIQYFGAGTRLSVL.

The chain employs TRBV11-2 and TRBJ1-2; maybe TRBD1 (6 bases). The CDR3 length is 17 residues. V lost 5 bases and J lost 5, with 24 bases in between. CDR1 and CDR2 from the germline V gene are SGHAT and FQNNGV. This chain's CDR3 is CASSILPGHLKEYGYTF. For the CDR3, the DNA is TGTGCCAGCAGCATTCTACCGGGACACTTAAAGGAGTATGGCTACACCTTC.

This chain uses TRBV19 with TRBJ2-5, with TRBD1 matching 9 bases. The CDR3 covers 18 residues. Germline V gene sequence: CDR1 LNHDA, CDR2 SQIVND (reference sequence). J lost 4 bases, V lost 0 bases, and 12 bases had no gene match. This CDR3 reads CASSIDPVGQGGLETQYF. The CDR3 DNA is TGTGCCAGTAGTATAGATCCTGTGGGACAGGGAGGTTTAGAGACCCAGTACTTC.

This clone was seen a handful of times. V and J are TRBV14 and TRBJ2-2, with 13 bases aligning to TRBD2. CDR1 is SGHDN and CDR2 is FVKESK in the germline V gene. The CDR3 runs 15 residues. Germline trimming cut 6 bases from V and 6 bases from J; bases unmatched to any gene: 4. CDR3 sequence reads: CASRGLAGSAGELFF. DNA of the CDR3: TGTGCCAGCAGGGGACTAGCGGGAAGTGCCGGGGAGCTGTTTTTT.

The table lists this clone with a count of one. V gene TRBV7-9 combines with J gene TRBJ1-1; D is undetermined. V was clipped by 5 bases and J by 0 bases, with 13 bases between them. Germline lookup yields CDR1 SEHNR and CDR2 FQNEAQ (reference sequence). This CDR3 region has 15 residues. CDR3 DNA sequence: TGTGCCAGCAGCGACACGCACAGACTGAACACTGAAGCTTTCTTT. It codes for CASSDTHRLNTEAFF.

This clone has just a few counts. This sequence joins TRBV27 and TRBJ2-2; 9 positions match TRBD1. The V and J ends lost 8 bases and 6 bases, in that order; junction bases with no gene match: 7. There are 14 residues in the CDR3. The germline V gene has CDR1 MNHEY and CDR2 SMNVEV (reference sequence). The CDR3 nucleotides are TGTGCCAGCGGCCGGGACAGGGACCCCGGGGAGCTGTTTTTT. Protein product: CASGRDRDPGELFF.

The chain uses TRBV19 and TRBJ2-7, with a tentative D call TRBD2 (5 bases). Trimming stripped 2 bases from V and 0 bases from J, with 8 bases between. The germline CDR1 and CDR2 sequences are LNHDA and SQIVND (reference sequence). The CDR3 length is 14 residues. The CDR3 nucleotides read TGTGCCAGTAGTATACCTGGGAGCTCCTACGAGCAGTACTTC. Protein: CASSIPGSSYEQYF.

The chain uses TRBV30 and TRBJ1-5, with D tentatively TRBD1 (5 bases). V lost 1 base and J 7 bases, leaving 17 bases between the germline ends. Germline V lookup: CDR1 GTSNPN, CDR2 SVGIG (reference sequence). The CDR3 contains 15 residues. The CDR3 nucleotides read TGTGCCTGGAGTGCCCTTGGGGGACTTGGCCAGCCCCAGCATTTT. As protein: CAWSALGGLGQPQHF. The variable domain in full, completed from reference TRBV30 and TRBJ1-5, reads SQTIHQWPATLVQPVGSPLSLECTVEGTSNPNLYWYRQAAGRGLQLLFYSVGIGQISSEVPQNLSASRPQDRQFILSSKKLLLSDSGFYLCAWSALGGLGQPQHFGDGTRLSIL.

V and J are TRBV5-1 and TRBJ2-2; 8 positions match TRBD2. Germline CDR1 is SGHRS and CDR2 is YFSETQ. After removal of 4 bases from V and 0 bases from J, the junction contained 5 bases not matched to a gene. This CDR3 region has 16 residues. Here the CDR3 reads CASSTSGGPNTGELFF. In DNA form, the CDR3 reads TGCGCCAGCAGCACATCGGGAGGGCCGAACACCGGGGAGCTGTTTTTT.

The rearrangement joins TRBV24-1 to TRBJ2-5; 8 bases match TRBD2. The germline CDR1 and CDR2 sequences are KGHDR and SFDVKD. The CDR3 is made up of 16 amino acids. The ends lost 6 bases at V and 4 bases at J; junction bases unmatched: 12. CDR3: CATSPSGGENRETQYF. The CDR3 nucleotides are TGTGCCACCAGTCCGTCGGGAGGGGAAAACAGAGAGACCCAGTACTTC.

The CDR3 region has the DNA TGTGCCAGCAGTGTATTGGGACTAGGCGTCGGGGATACGCAGTATTTT. Protein sequence: CASSVLGLGVGDTQYF. The V and J genes are TRBV6-4 and TRBJ2-3; TRBD2 agrees at 8 bases. The CDR3 is 16 residues long. Looked up from germline, CDR1 is MRHNA and CDR2 is SNTAGT. J lost 6 bases, V lost 4 bases, and 12 bases had no gene match.

CDR3 amino acids: CASSPRGGAKTYNEQFF. CDR3 nucleotides: TGCGCCAGCAGCCCCCGAGGGGGGGCTAAAACCTACAATGAGCAGTTCTTC. V usage is TRBV4-1 and J usage is TRBJ2-1; D might be TRBD2 (7 bases). Between the trimmed V and J ends, which lost 4 bases and 2 bases, there was a span of 18 bases. The CDR3 runs to 17 residues. Germline CDR1 is MGHRA and CDR2 is YSYEKL.

The chain links TRBV28 to TRBJ2-1, with a weak D call TRBD2 (5 bases). V was clipped by 9 bases and J by 1 base, with 13 bases between them. This CDR3 is 14 amino acids long. The germline gives CDR1 MDHEN, CDR2 SYDVKM. The CDR3 DNA sequence: TGTGCCAGTGTTCGGAGCGGATCCTACAATGAGCAGTTCTTC. It specifies CASVRSGSYNEQFF.

This chain connects TRBV28 to TRBJ2-1, with 7 bases aligning to TRBD2. The CDR3 runs to 13 residues. The germline V gene has CDR1 MDHEN and CDR2 SYDVKM. Losses at the gene ends were 8 bases for V and 9 bases for J; bases not matched to a gene: 10. The CDR3 sequence: CASEREALGEQFF. In DNA, the CDR3 is TGTGCCAGCGAACGGGAGGCCCTCGGTGAGCAGTTCTTC. Supplemented by reference TRBV28 and TRBJ2-1, the full variable domain reads DVKVTQSSRYLVKRTGEKVFLECVQDMDHENMFWYRQDPGLGLRLIYFSYDVKMKEKGDIPEGYSVSREKKERFSLILESASTNQTSMYLCASEREALGEQFFGPGTRLTVL.

The table lists this clone with a count of one. The genes are TRBV19 and TRBJ2-7, with D perhaps TRBD2 (6 bases). Trimming took 7 bases from V and 2 from J, leaving 21 bases between them. Looked up from germline, CDR1 is LNHDA and CDR2 is SQIVND (reference sequence). This CDR3 spans 16 amino acids. The CDR3 is CASTPAGGAFPYEQYF. The CDR3 region has the DNA TGTGCCAGTACCCCCGCCGGAGGGGCCTTTCCCTACGAGCAGTACTTC.

The chain is built from TRBV11-1 and TRBJ1-6, with 7 nucleotides matching TRBD1. CDR3 length: 15 amino acids. From germline, CDR1 is SGHAT and CDR2 FQDESV (reference sequence). Trimming cost V 4 bases and J 7 bases; bases outside gene matches: 7. The chain's CDR3 is CASSSPGQPNSPLHF. In nucleotides, the CDR3 is TGTGCCAGCAGCTCACCGGGACAGCCCAATTCACCCCTCCACTTT.

V gene TRBV5-6 combines with J gene TRBJ2-7; 12 bases match TRBD2. From germline, CDR1 is SGHDT and CDR2 YYEEEE. The CDR3 has 16 residues. With V trimmed by 5 bases and J by 3 bases, 9 bases remained unmatched. CDR3 protein: CASSTPGLAGGYEQYF. In DNA, the CDR3 is TGTGCCAGCAGTACCCCGGGACTAGCGGGCGGCTACGAGCAGTACTTC. The full variable domain, completed using reference TRBV5-6 and TRBJ2-7, is DAGVTQSPTHLIKTRGQQVTLRCSPKSGHDTVSWYQQALGQGPQFIFQYYEEEERQRGNFPDRFSGHQFPNYSSELNVNALLLGDSALYLCASSTPGLAGGYEQYFGPGTRLTVT.

V gene TRBV28 combines with J gene TRBJ1-1; tentatively, D is TRBD1 (5 bases). V lost 6 bases and J lost 1, with 12 bases in between. CDR3 size: 14 residues. Germline V gene data show CDR1 as MDHEN and CDR2 as SYDVKM. Here the CDR3 DNA reads TGTGCCAGCAGCACCGGGACTGAGAACACTGAAGCTTTCTTT. Translated: CASSTGTENTEAFF.

This clone came up a few times. The chain is built from TRBV19 and TRBJ1-2, with 9 bases aligning to TRBD1. Germline V lookup: CDR1 LNHDA, CDR2 SQIVND (reference sequence). The CDR3 runs 15 residues. Losses at the gene ends were 3 bases for V and 8 bases for J; bases not matched to a gene: 10. The CDR3 protein is CASSIPSDRGFGYTF. For the CDR3, the DNA is TGTGCCAGTAGTATCCCCTCGGACAGGGGCTTCGGCTACACCTTC.

This clone was recorded only once. The chain uses TRBV5-4 and TRBJ2-3; 7 nucleotides agree with TRBD1. Germline V gene sequence: CDR1 SGHNT, CDR2 YYREEE (reference sequence). The J segment lost 0 bases and the V segment lost 4 bases, leaving 5 bases of the junction unmatched. CDR3 length: 15 amino acids. DNA of the CDR3: TGTGCCAGCAGCAAACCGGGACAGAGCACAGATACGCAGTATTTT. Its protein is CASSKPGQSTDTQYF.

This sequence joins TRBV28 and TRBJ1-5; a possible D gene is TRBD1 (6 bases). The CDR3 is made up of 14 amino acids. Germline V lookup: CDR1 MDHEN, CDR2 SYDVKM. V shed 5 bases and J shed 6 bases, with 14 bases lying between them. CDR3 protein: CASSPFQGTQPQHF. Written as DNA, the CDR3 is TGTGCCAGCAGTCCATTCCAGGGGACTCAGCCCCAGCATTTT.

This clone was detected only once. This rearrangement joins TRBV5-1 to TRBJ2-2; 7 nucleotides match TRBD2. V lost 0 bases to trimming and J lost 1 base; unmatched junction nucleotides: 3. CDR3 size: 16 residues. Germline lookup yields CDR1 SGHRS and CDR2 YFSETQ. CDR3 in DNA: TGCGCCAGCAGCTTGGTGGGCGGGAGGAACACCGGGGAGCTGTTTTTT. It translates to CASSLVGGRNTGELFF.

The chain joins TRBV9 to TRBJ2-6, with 7 bases lining up with TRBD1. V shed 4 bases and J 4 bases; nucleotides not matched to a gene: 8. Per the germline V gene, CDR1 is SGDLS and CDR2 is YYNGEE. The CDR3 length is 16 residues. The CDR3 protein is CASSPVTGAGANVLTF. CDR3 DNA sequence: TGTGCCAGCAGCCCGGTAACAGGGGCAGGGGCCAACGTCCTGACTTTC. The full variable domain, in which reference TRBV9 and TRBJ2-6 provide the parts outside the CDR3, is DSGVTQTPKHLITATGQRVTLRCSPRSGDLSVYWYQQSLDQGLQFLIQYYNGEERAKGNILERFSAQQFPDLHSELNLSSLELGDSALYFCASSPVTGAGANVLTFGAGSRLTVL.

The chain has TRBV19 and TRBJ2-2; the match to TRBD2 covers 7 bases. The CDR3 totals 15 residues. Germline CDR1 LNHDA, CDR2 SQIVND (reference sequence). Losses at the gene ends were 3 bases for V and 3 bases for J; bases not matched to a gene: 4. The CDR3, as DNA: TGTGCCAGTAGTATGGGAGGGAGAGACACCGGGGAGCTGTTTTTT. Translated: CASSMGGRDTGELFF.

The chain links TRBV5-1 to TRBJ2-7; the D gene is possibly TRBD1 (5 bases). Trimming removed 0 bases from V and 7 bases from J, with 20 bases in between. Germline-derived CDR1 and CDR2 are SGHRS and YFSETQ. The CDR3 consists of 16 residues. The CDR3 sequence is CASSLGPPNAGREQYF. The CDR3 nucleotides are TGCGCCAGCAGCTTGGGCCCGCCAAACGCAGGGCGAGAGCAGTACTTC.

The rearrangement uses TRBV18 and TRBJ2-5; D unclear. Germline CDR1 KGHSH, CDR2 LQKENI. Deletions cut 4 bases from V and 0 bases from J, with 6 bases between. The length of the CDR3 is 13 residues. CDR3 sequence (DNA): TGTGCCAGCTCACTCCAGTACCAAGAGACCCAGTACTTC. This translates into CASSLQYQETQYF.

The chain couples TRBV3-1 (or the pseudogene TRBV3-2) to TRBJ2-7; D call uncertain. Trimming removed 1 base at V and 4 bases at J, with 11 bases between. The V gene's germline CDR1 is LGHDT and CDR2 YNNKEL (reference sequence). This CDR3 comprises 14 residues. As DNA, the CDR3 is TGTGCCAGCAGCCAAGGGGCTTCGCCTTACGAGCAGTACTTC. The encoded protein is CASSQGASPYEQYF.